The present TCR beta chain was sequenced within a study of cytomegalovirus exposure and HLA in healthy donors. Primers included in the PCR were 60 Vbeta and 13 Jbeta primers. The data were produced by immunoSEQ multiplex PCR, yet TCRdb's version contains in-frame clones alone and is incomplete. The sample yields 150,000 to 200,000 clones, about 81% seen once. This clone was found a few times. Source material: PBMCs. The sequence came from a woman aged 18 to 35 in good health and CMV-seropositive.

This CDR3 reads CASSLGGTFQETQYF. CDR3 sequence (DNA): TGTGCCAGCAGCTTAGGGGGGACTTTCCAAGAGACCCAGTACTTC. This sequence joins TRBV11-1 and TRBJ2-5; possible D gene TRBD2, 6 bases. Per germline, CDR1 SGHAT and CDR2 FQDESV (reference sequence). Trimming cost V 1 base and J 1 base, with 10 bases left between them. This CDR3 has 15 amino acids. Together with reference TRBV11-1 and TRBJ2-5, the CDR3 gives the full variable domain: EAEVAQSPRYKITEKSQAVAFWCDPISGHATLYWYRQILGQGPELLVQFQDESVVDDSQLPKDRFSAERLKGVDSTLKIQPAELGDSAMYLCASSLGGTFQETQYFGPGTRLLVL.